This T cell receptor beta chain was captured in a study of T cell changes during pregnancy in multiple sclerosis. Here immunoSEQ multiplex PCR was the method, and the copy in TCRdb shows in-frame clones only, minus some. This sample carries 39,000 or so clones, 90% of them seen once, and the ten largest clones take 9% to 10%. This CDR3 has 15 residues. Germline V gene data show CDR1 as KGHSH and CDR2 as LQKENI. V dropped 2 bases and J dropped 4; count of bases not matched to a gene: 3. The sequenced sample was CD8+ T cells from peripheral blood mononuclear cells, obtained in the first trimester of pregnancy. This clonotype was obtained from a female donor with multiple sclerosis, enrolled in a pregnancy study. The genes are TRBV18 and TRBJ1-5; TRBD1 agrees at 9 bases. CDR3: CASSPWTGENQPQHF. The CDR3 nucleotides read TGTGCCAGCTCACCATGGACAGGGGAGAATCAGCCCCAGCATTTT. Using reference TRBV18 and TRBJ1-5 for the parts outside the CDR3, the full variable domain is NAGVMQNPRHLVRRRGQEARLRCSPMKGHSHVYWYRQLPEEGLKFMVYLQKENIIDESGMPKERFSAEFPKEGPSILRIQQVVRGDSAAYFCASSPWTGENQPQHFGDGTRLSIL.